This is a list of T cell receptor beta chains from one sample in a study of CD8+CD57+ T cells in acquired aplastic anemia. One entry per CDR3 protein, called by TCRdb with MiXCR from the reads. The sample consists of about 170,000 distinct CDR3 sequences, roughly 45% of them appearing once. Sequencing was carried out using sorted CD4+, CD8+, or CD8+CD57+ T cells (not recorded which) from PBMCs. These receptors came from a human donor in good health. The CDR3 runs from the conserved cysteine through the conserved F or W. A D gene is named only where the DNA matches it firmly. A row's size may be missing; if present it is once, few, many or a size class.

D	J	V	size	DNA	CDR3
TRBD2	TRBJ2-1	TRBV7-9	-	TGTGACAGCAGCTATAGCGGGGGCAATGAGCAGTTCTTC	CDSSYSGGNEQFF
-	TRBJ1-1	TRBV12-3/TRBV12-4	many	TGTGCCAGCAGTTATGGAGGGAACACTGAAGCTTTCTTT	CASSYGGNTEAFF
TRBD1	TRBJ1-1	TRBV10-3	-	TGTGCCATCAGTGGAGGGACAGGGGAAGGAGTGACTGAAGCTTTCTTT	CAISGGTGEGVTEAFF
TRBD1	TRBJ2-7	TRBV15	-	TGTGCCACCCAAGTGCGGGACAGGGCCTACGAGCAGTACTTC	CATQVRDRAYEQYF
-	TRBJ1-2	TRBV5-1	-	TGCGCCAGCAGCTTGCAGCCTACCTCGGGAGGCTACACCTTC	CASSLQPTSGGYTF
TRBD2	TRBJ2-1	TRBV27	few	TGTGCCAGCAGTTTAAAATGGGCTAGCGGGAGTTCCTACAATGAGCAGTTCTTC	CASSLKWASGSSYNEQFF
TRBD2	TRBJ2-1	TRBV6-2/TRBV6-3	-	TGTGCCATCAGTTACTCGATGACCGGGACTAGCTATGAGCAGTTCTTC	CAISYSMTGTSYEQFF
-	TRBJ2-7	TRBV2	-	TGTGCCAGCAGTGGAGACAGGCCCTTTACCTACGAGCAGTACTTC	CASSGDRPFTYEQYF
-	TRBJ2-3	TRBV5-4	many	TGTGCCAGCACAACCAAAAGGGGGGGGGATACGCAGTATTTT	CASTTKRGGDTQYF
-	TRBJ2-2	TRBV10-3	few	TGTGCCATCAGTGAGGTCACCGGGGAGCTGTTTTTT	CAISEVTGELFF